These T cell receptor beta chains were read from a single sample in a study of shared clonotypes between healthy human individuals. Measured with immunoSEQ multiplex PCR; TCRdb has only the in-frame clones, and not every one. The table shows fewer than 1.4 million clones, with 75% to 85% occurring only once. Sequencing used memory CD4+ T cells from PBMCs. The receptors were gathered from a man between 18 and 35 years old in good health. Some clones in this sample may be carry-over from other donors' samples. Both conserved end residues are part of each CDR3.

v_call: TRBV27; j_call: TRBJ1-3; cdr3_aa: CASPRAGLFSAGNTIYF
v_call: TRBV12-5; j_call: TRBJ2-5; cdr3_aa: CASGLSGAGETQYF
v_call: TRBV6-5; j_call: TRBJ1-2; cdr3_aa: CASSFRTASNYGYTF
v_call: TRBV5-1; j_call: TRBJ2-5; cdr3_aa: CASSLGGDQETQYF
v_call: TRBV11-2; j_call: TRBJ2-2; cdr3_aa: CASSYSGRAETGELFF
v_call: TRBV2; j_call: TRBJ1-5; cdr3_aa: CASSLEQGRGEPQHF
v_call: TRBV4-3; j_call: TRBJ2-7; cdr3_aa: CASSQSRGRVYEQYF
v_call: TRBV5-4; j_call: TRBJ1-4; cdr3_aa: CASSLVGRGTTNEKLFF
v_call: TRBV15; j_call: TRBJ2-3; cdr3_aa: CATSNSRTRNTQYF
v_call: TRBV11-3; j_call: TRBJ2-1; cdr3_aa: CASSLGLAGVNEQFF
v_call: TRBV5-4; j_call: TRBJ1-4; cdr3_aa: CASSKGPSVGNEKLFF
v_call: TRBV18; j_call: TRBJ2-7; cdr3_aa: CASSPAGTSKHSEQYF
v_call: TRBV6-6; j_call: TRBJ1-5; cdr3_aa: CASSWTPGRDQPQHF
v_call: TRBV2; j_call: TRBJ2-1; cdr3_aa: CASSLQGALLDEQFF
v_call: TRBV28; j_call: TRBJ1-1; cdr3_aa: CASMLNTEAFF
v_call: TRBV11-2; j_call: TRBJ2-1; cdr3_aa: CASSRSGDHYNEQFF
v_call: TRBV6-1; j_call: TRBJ1-1; cdr3_aa: CASTPQRQRYEAFF
v_call: TRBV29-1; j_call: TRBJ1-1; cdr3_aa: CSVVSSGVGEAFF
v_call: TRBV30; j_call: TRBJ1-1; cdr3_aa: CAWRRPGGFEAFF
v_call: TRBV11-2; j_call: TRBJ2-1; cdr3_aa: CASSSTQAGGLGEQFF
v_call: TRBV6-1; j_call: TRBJ2-7; cdr3_aa: CASWDSETYEQYF
v_call: TRBV5-1; j_call: TRBJ2-7; cdr3_aa: CASSLVQGSYEQYF
v_call: TRBV5-1; j_call: TRBJ2-5; cdr3_aa: CASSLLSTSGTETQYF
v_call: TRBV30; j_call: TRBJ2-7; cdr3_aa: CAASGVSPYEQYF
v_call: TRBV5-1; j_call: TRBJ2-3; cdr3_aa: CASSRGSSTDTQYF
v_call: TRBV5-6; j_call: TRBJ2-3; cdr3_aa: CASSWNQRETDTQYF
v_call: TRBV7-9; j_call: TRBJ1-1; cdr3_aa: CASSSWTVNTEAFF
v_call: TRBV6-5; j_call: TRBJ1-2; cdr3_aa: CASSYSYTGGYGYTF
v_call: TRBV18; j_call: TRBJ1-4; cdr3_aa: CASSSEGQNEKLFF
v_call: TRBV7-2; j_call: TRBJ2-5; cdr3_aa: CASTVGGRAEETQYF
v_call: TRBV6-6; j_call: TRBJ1-5; cdr3_aa: CASRSSDRAQHF
v_call: TRBV6-5; j_call: TRBJ1-1; cdr3_aa: CASSYRGSEAFF
v_call: TRBV7-9; j_call: TRBJ2-5; cdr3_aa: CASSSQSETQYF
v_call: TRBV27; j_call: TRBJ1-4; cdr3_aa: CASSPILGEKLFF
v_call: TRBV5-1; j_call: TRBJ2-1; cdr3_aa: CASSLDRMGEQFF
v_call: TRBV19; j_call: TRBJ1-2; cdr3_aa: CASSIKGAGGYTF
v_call: TRBV15; j_call: TRBJ2-7; cdr3_aa: CATSRALAGGYEQYF
v_call: TRBV28; j_call: TRBJ2-5; cdr3_aa: CASSFQAGSLETQYF
v_call: TRBV7-2; j_call: TRBJ1-5; cdr3_aa: CASSSGNQPQHF
v_call: TRBV18; j_call: TRBJ2-7; cdr3_aa: CASSGGTGVSYEQYF
v_call: TRBV9; j_call: TRBJ2-2; cdr3_aa: CASGGDRDSTGELFF
v_call: TRBV5-1; j_call: TRBJ2-3; cdr3_aa: CASSLVGQSDTQYF
v_call: TRBV5-6; j_call: TRBJ1-5; cdr3_aa: CASSLGTALGPQHF
v_call: TRBV11-2; j_call: TRBJ2-3; cdr3_aa: CASSLRPGQGGDHTQYF
v_call: TRBV28; j_call: TRBJ1-6; cdr3_aa: CATYPQGYNSPLHF
v_call: TRBV19; j_call: TRBJ2-7; cdr3_aa: CASSISRGAYEQYF
v_call: TRBV2; j_call: TRBJ1-1; cdr3_aa: CASSVSFEAFF
v_call: TRBV4-2; j_call: TRBJ1-2; cdr3_aa: CASSHAVITQGTSYGYTF
v_call: TRBV19; j_call: TRBJ1-2; cdr3_aa: CASSPRTGTYGYTF
v_call: TRBV7-3; j_call: TRBJ1-2; cdr3_aa: CAITGRSYGYTF
v_call: TRBV7-9; j_call: TRBJ2-3; cdr3_aa: CASSLVATSDTQYF